A single sample gave rise to the 17 T cell receptor beta chains below, sequenced in a study of post-analysis software for immune sequencing data. Study-level results: About five TRBV segments were more frequent in patients than controls; TRBV5-6, TRBV5-1 and TRBV20-1 belonged to this group.

Incorporated into the TCR beta cDNA libraries were unique molecular identifiers, which served to reduce PCR and sequencing biases. TCRdb re-derived calls from the PCR reads in MiXCR, one entry per CDR3 protein. The sample yields 430,000 or so distinct CDR3 sequences, approximately 37% seen once. Antigens of these TCRs are unknown. The sequenced material came from blood. The receptors stem from a girl aged 2-10 years with multiple sclerosis.

This clonotype was counted a few times. The genes are TRBV9 and TRBJ2-7; D not certain. Trimming cost V 3 bases and J 3 bases, with 13 bases left between them. The CDR3 totals 14 residues. Germline assignment: CDR1 SGDLS and CDR2 YYNGEE. The CDR3: CASSARNTDYEQYF. The CDR3 nucleotides read TGTGCCAGCAGCGCCCGTAATACAGACTACGAGCAGTACTTC.

This sequence joins TRBV29-1 and TRBJ2-7; D unclear. With 1 base removed from V and 0 bases from J, the gap between germline ends came to 16 bases. This CDR3 has 16 residues. Germline lookup yields CDR1 SQVTM and CDR2 ANQGSEA. CDR3 nucleotide sequence: TGCAGCGTTGAAGTTTTGGCGGAGAACTACTCCTACGAGCAGTACTTC. Protein product: CSVEVLAENYSYEQYF.

This rearrangement joins TRBV27 to TRBJ2-7; 12 bases align to TRBD1. The germline V gene encodes CDR1 MNHEY and CDR2 SMNVEV (reference sequence). This CDR3 is 15 amino acids long. V shed 5 bases and J 1 base; nucleotides not matched to a gene: 3. Here the CDR3 reads CASSLGQGASYEQYF. CDR3 DNA: TGTGCCAGCAGTCTGGGACAGGGGGCGTCCTACGAGCAGTACTTC.

This clonotype showed up just a few times. The chain couples TRBV20-1 to TRBJ2-5; 16 bases match TRBD2. The V gene's germline CDR1 is DFQATT and CDR2 SNEGSKA (reference sequence). The CDR3 has 18 amino acids. The junction had 11 bases not matched to a gene; V was cut back by 6 bases and J by 1 base. CDR3: CSASVGTSGRAGQETQYF. The CDR3, as DNA: TGCAGTGCCTCCGTCGGGACTAGCGGGAGGGCCGGCCAAGAGACCCAGTACTTC.

This clonotype was counted a few times. The CDR3 DNA reads as TGTGCCAGCAGCTTAGACGGACAGGGGCGAGGGCAGTACTTC. Its protein product is CASSLDGQGRGQYF. This chain uses TRBV7-6 with TRBJ2-7, with 9 bases identical to TRBD1. Germline V gene data show CDR1 as SGHVS and CDR2 as FNYEAQ. The ends lost 1 base at V and 9 bases at J; junction bases unmatched: 7. This CDR3 contains 14 residues.

The CDR3: CASTLTSGPYNEQFF. The CDR3 bases are TGTGCCAGCACCCTGACTAGCGGGCCGTACAATGAGCAGTTCTTC. The genes are TRBV6-2 or TRBV6-3 and TRBJ2-1, with TRBD2 matching 10 bases. Germline V gene sequence: CDR1 MNHEY, CDR2 SVGEGT. This CDR3 contains 15 residues. The V segment lost 7 bases and the J segment 4 bases; nucleotides outside the gene matches: 7.

The chain has TRBV5-1 and TRBJ2-7; 10 nucleotides align to TRBD2. This CDR3 spans 16 amino acids. Germline CDR1 reads SGHRS; CDR2 reads YFSETQ. V lost 2 bases, J lost 2 bases, and 7 bases stayed unmatched. CDR3 nucleotide sequence: TGCGCCAGCAGCTTCCAGATAAGCGGGAGGGCCTACGAGCAGTACTTC. Translating gives CASSFQISGRAYEQYF.

The DNA of the CDR3 is TGCAGTGCTAGAGATATGGCAGTCAGCAATCAGCCCCAGCATTTT. Protein: CSARDMAVSNQPQHF. The chain is built from TRBV20-1 and TRBJ1-5; D is uncertain. CDR1 is DFQATT, CDR2 SNEGSKA, per germline (reference sequence). Trimming shortened V by 0 bases and J by 1 base, and 10 bases separated the two germline ends. The CDR3 consists of 15 residues.

The V call is TRBV5-1, the J call TRBJ2-7; D is unresolved. Germline V gene data show CDR1 as SGHRS and CDR2 as YFSETQ. This CDR3 region has 13 residues. V was pared by 4 bases and J by 6 bases, with 14 bases between. DNA for the CDR3: TGCGCCAGCAGCCCTATAGAGTTGGGCGAGCAGTACTTC. Translation gives CASSPIELGEQYF.

The rearrangement uses TRBV6-6 and TRBJ1-1; 7 bases match TRBD1. The CDR3 has 13 residues. Looked up from germline, CDR1 is MNHNY and CDR2 is SVGAGI (reference sequence). V shed 11 bases, J shed 0 bases, and the junction held 6 bases outside the gene matches. CDR3 coding DNA: TGTGCCGGCAAACAGGGGATGAACACTGAAGCTTTCTTT. It specifies CAGKQGMNTEAFF.

This chain connects TRBV20-1 to TRBJ2-1; 7 nucleotides match TRBD2. The germline V gene encodes CDR1 DFQATT and CDR2 SNEGSKA (reference sequence). The length of the CDR3 is 14 residues. V trimming: 8 bases; J trimming: 1 base; junction bases outside the gene matches: 8. CDR3: CSTRWGGSYNEQFF. The CDR3 DNA reads as TGCAGTACCAGATGGGGGGGGTCCTACAATGAGCAGTTCTTC.

In its sample, this clonotype was seen a few times. The chain carries TRBV5-5 and TRBJ1-2; 11 nucleotides align to TRBD1. CDR3 length equals 15 residues. V lost 0 bases and J lost 8; bases outside the gene matches: 6. CDR1 and CDR2 from the germline V gene are SGHKS and YYEKEE (reference sequence). The chain's CDR3 is CASSLAFGQGAGYTF. CDR3 DNA: TGTGCCAGCAGCTTGGCCTTTGGACAGGGGGCCGGCTACACCTTC.

This clonotype was observed a handful of times. V and J are TRBV12-3 or TRBV12-4 and TRBJ2-3; D remains ambiguous. The CDR3 is 16 residues long. Trimming cost V 3 bases and J 0 bases, with 13 bases left between them. The CDR3: CASSFMTDASTDTQYF. CDR3 sequence (DNA): TGTGCCAGCAGTTTTATGACGGACGCTAGCACAGATACGCAGTATTTT.

V and J are TRBV7-2 and TRBJ1-1; a possible D gene is TRBD1 (6 bases). The germline CDR1 and CDR2 sequences are SGHTA and FQGNSA. The CDR3 sequence is 16 residues long. Trimming removed 5 bases from V and 4 bases from J, with 20 bases in between. The CDR3 reads CASSPKRILGGTEAFF. Here the CDR3 DNA reads TGTGCCAGCAGCCCCAAAAGGATCCTAGGGGGCACTGAAGCTTTCTTT.

This clonotype was counted between two and nine times. V and J are TRBV10-3 and TRBJ2-3; 8 bases fit TRBD2. Trimming cost V 0 bases and J 2 bases; bases outside gene matches: 7. Germline V CDR1 and CDR2: ENHRY, SYGVKD. The CDR3 runs 17 residues. The DNA of the CDR3 is TGTGCCATCAGTGAGTCGATGGGACTAGGTTCCACAGATACGCAGTATTTT. Its protein product is CAISESMGLGSTDTQYF.

CDR3 region: CASSPKALAESYTDTQYF. CDR3 sequence (DNA): TGTGCCAGCAGCCCTAAGGCACTAGCGGAAAGTTATACAGATACGCAGTATTTT. The J gene is TRBJ2-3, the V gene TRBV7-3, with 8 bases aligning to TRBD2. Losses at the gene ends were 5 bases for V and 3 bases for J; bases not matched to a gene: 16. There are 18 residues in the CDR3. Germline CDR1 reads SGHTA; CDR2 reads FQGTGA.

J is TRBJ2-3 and V is TRBV27; no clear D. The V gene's germline CDR1 is MNHEY and CDR2 SMNVEV (reference sequence). V lost 5 bases to trimming and J lost 4 bases, with 13 bases between them. The CDR3 has 14 residues. The CDR3 sequence is CASSRGPVADTQYF. CDR3 DNA: TGTGCCAGCAGTCGCGGCCCCGTGGCAGATACGCAGTATTTT.